Following are 23 T cell receptor beta chains from one sample sequenced in a study of shared clonotypes between healthy human individuals. Generated by immunoSEQ multiplex PCR, the TCRdb table keeps only in-frame clones and is missing some. The table records some 2,100,000 clones, about 92% of them present only once. CD8 cells regarded as naive lacked CD45RO, were positively chosen for CCR7, and omitted terminally differentiated effector memory CD45RA+ cells. The sample was naive CD8+ T cells from PBMCs. The receptors derive from a man younger than 35 in good health. Some clones in this sample may be carry-over from other donors' samples.

The chain joins TRBV28 to TRBJ2-3; D not certain. Germline-derived CDR1 and CDR2 are MDHEN and SYDVKM. The V end was cut by 3 bases, the J end by 3 bases, with 19 bases between. This CDR3 is 17 amino acids long. The CDR3 reads CASSLPFEQERTDTQYF. Here the CDR3 DNA reads TGTGCCAGCAGTTTGCCGTTCGAGCAGGAAAGGACAGATACGCAGTATTTT.

This chain links TRBV29-1 with TRBJ2-1, with 7 positions matching TRBD2. J lost 1 base, V lost 1 base, and 7 bases had no gene match. Germline V gives CDR1 SQVTM, CDR2 ANQGSEA. The CDR3 contains 16 residues. For the CDR3, the DNA is TGCAGCGTTGAAGGTGAGGCTAGCGGATCCTACAATGAGCAGTTCTTC. This translates into CSVEGEASGSYNEQFF.

Points on this clone: The sample contains more than one DNA sequence encoding this CDR3. The chain uses TRBV7-9 and TRBJ2-2, with D perhaps TRBD2 (6 bases). Trimming left V 3 bases short and J 4 bases short, with 9 bases between. This CDR3 is 14 amino acids long. CDR1 SEHNR and CDR2 FQNEAQ come from the germline V gene (reference sequence). CDR3 DNA: TGTGCCAGCAGCTTCGGGGGAAGCACCGGGGAGCTGTTTTTT. Protein product: CASSFGGSTGELFF.

V gene TRBV10-2 combines with J gene TRBJ2-2; D uncertain. Germline CDR1 WSHSY, CDR2 SAAADI. Trimming removed 10 bases from V and 1 base from J, with 19 bases in between. The CDR3 is made up of 16 amino acids. The CDR3 region is CATRSISEKNTGELFF. The DNA for the CDR3 is TGCGCCACCCGGAGTATCAGCGAGAAGAACACCGGGGAGCTGTTTTTT.

Comment on this clone: This same CDR3 is encoded by further DNA sequences in the sample. The chain carries TRBV5-1 and TRBJ1-3, with 10 bases fitting TRBD1. Germline values: CDR1 SGHRS, CDR2 YFSETQ. V trimming: 0 bases; J trimming: 4 bases; junction bases outside the gene matches: 4. CDR3 length: 16 amino acids. For the CDR3, the DNA is TGCGCCAGCAGCTTGGGAGACAGGGGGCTCGGAAACACCATATATTTT. This sequence encodes CASSLGDRGLGNTIYF.

The rearrangement uses TRBV7-9 and TRBJ2-7, with D possibly being TRBD2 (6 bases). The CDR3 length is 18 residues. Trimming took 5 bases from V and 9 from J, leaving 32 bases between them. CDR1 and CDR2 (germline): SEHNR, FQNEAQ (reference sequence). CDR3 DNA sequence: TGTGCCAGCAGCCAACCAGGGTTCGATGGCGGGAACCGGATAATGCAGTACTTC. Translated: CASSQPGFDGGNRIMQYF.

The CDR3 reads CASSFGGVDGYTF. CDR3 DNA: TGTGCCAGCAGTTTCGGAGGGGTGGATGGCTACACCTTC. The chain uses TRBV27 and TRBJ1-2; TRBD1 might be the D (5 bases). CDR1 and CDR2 from the germline V gene are MNHEY and SMNVEV (reference sequence). This CDR3 region has 13 residues. The V gene lost 3 bases and the J gene lost 6 bases, with 11 bases spanning the gap.

To note about this clone: This specimen includes other DNA sequences encoding the same CDR3. V is TRBV2 and J is TRBJ1-1, with D possibly being TRBD1 (5 bases). The ends were cut back, 6 bases at V and 0 bases at J, with 11 bases in the middle. The germline V gene has CDR1 SNHLY and CDR2 FYNNEI. This CDR3 is 14 amino acids long. CDR3 protein: CASSDSSLNTEAFF. In nucleotides, the CDR3 is TGTGCCAGCAGCGACAGTAGTTTGAACACTGAAGCTTTCTTT.

The gene calls are TRBV4-2 and TRBJ2-1; tentatively, D is TRBD2 (5 bases). CDR1 and CDR2 (germline): LGHNA, YNFKEQ. Trimming shortened V by 1 base and J by 12 bases, and 10 bases separated the two germline ends. This CDR3 is built from 12 residues. The DNA for the CDR3 is TGTGCCAGCAGCCAAGGGGATGCGGGGCAGTTCTTC. Protein: CASSQGDAGQFF.

This clone turned up a few times. The rearrangement joins TRBV19 to TRBJ1-2; TRBD1 might be the D (5 bases). Trimming shortened V by 3 bases and J by 4 bases, and 15 bases separated the two germline ends. This CDR3 comprises 15 residues. In germline, CDR1 is LNHDA, CDR2 SQIVND (reference sequence). The CDR3 spells CASSMPPGGAYGYTF. CDR3 coding DNA: TGTGCCAGTAGTATGCCCCCAGGTGGGGCCTATGGCTACACCTTC.

The chain has TRBV9 and TRBJ2-1; 7 nucleotides align to TRBD2. The CDR3 contains 16 residues. The V and J ends lost 4 bases and 5 bases, in that order; junction bases with no gene match: 12. Germline CDR1 reads SGDLS; CDR2 reads YYNGEE. CDR3 residues: CASSILAEPTHNEQFF. The CDR3 DNA follows: TGTGCCAGCAGCATTCTAGCGGAGCCAACTCACAATGAGCAGTTCTTC.

V gene TRBV27 combines with J gene TRBJ2-1; D is unresolved. The germline V gene has CDR1 MNHEY and CDR2 SMNVEV (reference sequence). V was clipped by 3 bases and J by 11 bases, with 17 bases between them. The CDR3 is made up of 14 amino acids. CDR3 residues: CASSLWNLPEQQFF. The DNA for the CDR3 is TGTGCCAGCAGTTTGTGGAATCTTCCGGAACAGCAGTTCTTC.

The chain carries TRBV27 and TRBJ1-2, with 8 bases aligning to TRBD1. The CDR3 is 16 residues long. Germline-derived CDR1 and CDR2 are MNHEY and SMNVEV (reference sequence). Germline trimming cut 5 bases from V and 2 bases from J; bases unmatched to any gene: 10. Here the CDR3 reads CASSPDRVGLNYGYTF. In DNA, the CDR3 is TGTGCCAGCAGTCCGGACAGGGTGGGTTTAAACTATGGCTACACCTTC.

This chain links TRBV28 with TRBJ1-3, with 8 bases lining up with TRBD1. The CDR3 runs to 15 residues. The V gene's germline CDR1 is MDHEN and CDR2 SYDVKM. The V segment lost 5 bases and the J segment 7 bases; nucleotides outside the gene matches: 10. The CDR3: CASSPPGQALNTIYF. In DNA, the CDR3 is TGTGCCAGCAGTCCCCCGGGACAGGCTCTTAACACCATATATTTT.

V usage is TRBV13 and J usage is TRBJ2-7; the D gene could be TRBD1 or TRBD2 (5 bases each). Germline V gives CDR1 PRHDT, CDR2 FYEKMQ (reference sequence). CDR3 size: 16 residues. V lost 5 bases, J lost 0 bases, and 17 bases lay in between. CDR3 region: CASSPPGPFLSYEQYF. The CDR3 DNA reads as TGTGCCAGCAGCCCACCGGGACCGTTCCTCTCCTACGAGCAGTACTTC.

This rearrangement joins TRBV5-1 to TRBJ1-2; no clear D. This CDR3 region has 15 residues. Germline V lookup: CDR1 SGHRS, CDR2 YFSETQ. Deletions cut 0 bases from V and 2 bases from J, with 11 bases between. CDR3 sequence: CASSLAGPKNYGYTF. The CDR3 region has the DNA TGCGCCAGCAGCTTGGCAGGCCCCAAGAACTATGGCTACACCTTC.

The chain uses TRBV11-2 and TRBJ2-2, with D possibly TRBD2 on 6 matching bases. The ends were cut back, 0 bases at V and 0 bases at J, with 17 bases in the middle. The CDR3 is made up of 19 amino acids. The germline V gene encodes CDR1 SGHAT and CDR2 FQNNGV. The CDR3 region has the DNA TGTGCCAGCAGCTTAGATGAAGTCGTGACTAGGACGAACACCGGGGAGCTGTTTTTT. It yields the protein CASSLDEVVTRTNTGELFF.

A single count supports this clone. This chain connects TRBV5-1 to TRBJ2-1, with 10 bases fitting TRBD2. J lost 6 bases, V lost 1 base, and 25 bases had no gene match. The CDR3 runs 22 residues. The germline V gene has CDR1 SGHRS and CDR2 YFSETQ. In nucleotides, the CDR3 is TGCGCCAGCAGCTTGAGATCAAGGCAGGGCTGGCTAGCGGGAGATAGGGTCAATGAGCAGTTCTTC. Its translation is CASSLRSRQGWLAGDRVNEQFF.

The rearrangement uses TRBV4-1 and TRBJ2-7, with TRBD2 matching over 10 bases. The CDR3 consists of 15 residues. V dropped 4 bases and J dropped 3; count of bases not matched to a gene: 6. Germline V CDR1 and CDR2: MGHRA, YSYEKL. The CDR3 bases are TGCGCCAGCAGCCCCACGACTAGCGGGTTCTACGAGCAGTACTTC. It is translated as CASSPTTSGFYEQYF.

CDR3 nucleotides: TGTGCCAGCAGCTTGATTAGCGGCACAGATACGCAGTATTTT. As protein: CASSLISGTDTQYF. The genes are TRBV5-5 and TRBJ2-3; a weak D match, TRBD2 (5 bases). Germline values: CDR1 SGHKS, CDR2 YYEKEE (reference sequence). V shed 1 base and J shed 1 base, with 7 bases lying between them. The CDR3 covers 14 residues.

V usage is TRBV6-4 and J usage is TRBJ2-3; D unresolved. There are 13 residues in the CDR3. Trimming took off 2 bases at V and 4 bases at J, with 7 bases between the two ends. The germline gives CDR1 MRHNA, CDR2 SNTAGT. The CDR3 spells CASSDGYSDTQYF. The CDR3, as DNA: TGTGCCAGCAGTGACGGTTACTCAGATACGCAGTATTTT.

The chain combines TRBV7-9 with TRBJ2-7, with 9 bases that match TRBD1. With V trimmed by 2 bases and J by 2 bases, 7 bases remained unmatched. The CDR3 runs to 16 residues. Germline V gives CDR1 SEHNR, CDR2 FQNEAQ (reference sequence). The CDR3 region has the DNA TGTGCCAGCAGCTTACCCGGGACAGGGAACACCTACGAGCAGTACTTC. Its translation: CASSLPGTGNTYEQYF.

The rearrangement uses TRBV7-3 and TRBJ2-7; weak D call: TRBD1 (5 bases). CDR3 length equals 14 residues. The V end lost 6 bases, the J end lost 4 bases, and 16 bases lay between the germline ends. Germline CDR1 reads SGHTA; CDR2 reads FQGTGA. The CDR3 nucleotides read TGTGCCAGCAGGTTGGACATAAACCCATACGAGCAGTACTTC. Amino acids: CASRLDINPYEQYF.